Listed here is a single T cell receptor (beta chain). Its antigen is unidentified. Between the trimmed V and J ends, which lost 5 bases and 0 bases, there was a span of 18 bases. Germline V lookup: CDR1 SGHAT, CDR2 FQNNGV. CDR3 length: 17 amino acids. The sample originates from a study of graft-versus-host responses after intestinal transplantation. Study-level information: Recipients across the board were started on anti-thymocyte globulin induction, then kept on tacrolimus and steroids for about 3 years.

Study-level findings and limits: Recipient-marrow GvH clones were detected, some having first appeared in ileum or blood. Early post-transplant falls in HvG clones accompanied the peak levels of circulating GvH clones.

Using immunoSEQ multiplex PCR, the repertoire was profiled, and TCRdb retains in-frame clones only, with some absent. There are some 90,000 clones in the sample; about 90% occur only once, and around 0.1% lies in the top ten. The clonotype comes from a human donor who received an intestinal transplant. This chain joins TRBV11-2 and TRBJ2-3; D unresolved. The material sequenced was unstimulated CD4+ T cells sorted from spleen or lymph node cells, taken before intestinal transplant. The CDR3 DNA is TGTGCCAGCAGCCAACGTTCCAACTTTCCTAGCACAGATACGCAGTATTTT. This encodes CASSQRSNFPSTDTQYF.